Below are 24 T cell receptor beta chains sequenced from a single sample in a study of cytomegalovirus exposure and HLA in healthy donors. The PCR made use of 60 Vbeta and 13 Jbeta primers. Measured with immunoSEQ multiplex PCR; TCRdb has only the in-frame clones, and not every one. Here the sample spans about 180,000 clones, about four fifths being singletons. The sample was PBMCs. These receptors all come from a woman under 40 in good health and CMV-seronegative.

For this clone: Distinct nucleotide sequences in the sample also encode this CDR3. DNA for the CDR3: TGTGCCAGCAGCCCGGGACAGGGAACTGAAGCTTTCTTT. It specifies CASSPGQGTEAFF. This chain links TRBV7-3 with TRBJ1-1; TRBD1 matches 9 bases. CDR1 is SGHTA, CDR2 FQGTGA, per germline. The trim removed 5 bases at V and 5 bases at J, leaving 3 bases unmatched. The CDR3 totals 13 residues. Together with reference TRBV7-3 and TRBJ1-1, the CDR3 gives the full variable domain: GAGVSQTPSNKVTEKGKYVELRCDPISGHTALYWYRQSLGQGPEFLIYFQGTGAADDSGLPNDRFFAVRPEGSVSTLKIQRTERGDSAVYLCASSPGQGTEAFFGQGTRLTVV.

The CDR3 DNA is TGTGCCTGGAGTTTTGGGCAGGGGGCAAAGCCCCAGCATTTT. Translated: CAWSFGQGAKPQHF. V gene TRBV30 combines with J gene TRBJ1-5; 8 bases agree with TRBD1. Germline V gene sequence: CDR1 GTSNPN, CDR2 SVGIG (reference sequence). The CDR3 loop spans 14 amino acids. With V trimmed by 2 bases and J by 8 bases, 8 bases remained unmatched.

This clone was seen a handful of times. The chain is built from TRBV5-1 and TRBJ1-3, with D maybe TRBD1 (6 bases). Germline CDR1 and CDR2: SGHRS and YFSETQ. The CDR3 is 17 residues long. With 4 bases removed from V and 0 bases from J, the gap between germline ends came to 17 bases. The DNA for the CDR3 is TGCGCCAGCAGCAACCTGGGGGCCAGGAGCTCTGGAAACACCATATATTTT. This codes for CASSNLGARSSGNTIYF. Based on the CDR3 plus reference TRBV5-1 and TRBJ1-3, the full variable domain is KAGVTQTPRYLIKTRGQQVTLSCSPISGHRSVSWYQQTPGQGLQFLFEYFSETQRNKGNFPGRFSGRQFSNSRSEMNVSTLELGDSALYLCASSNLGARSSGNTIYFGEGSWLTVV.

CDR3 coding DNA: TGCGCCAGCAGCTTATCGGGACAGCCCTACAATGAGCAGTTCTTC. The encoded protein is CASSLSGQPYNEQFF. V is TRBV5-1 and J is TRBJ2-1; 7 bases line up with TRBD1. Losses at the gene ends were 2 bases for V and 2 bases for J; bases not matched to a gene: 4. Germline V gene data show CDR1 as SGHRS and CDR2 as YFSETQ. This CDR3 is 15 amino acids long. The whole variable domain, filled in from reference TRBV5-1 and TRBJ2-1, reads KAGVTQTPRYLIKTRGQQVTLSCSPISGHRSVSWYQQTPGQGLQFLFEYFSETQRNKGNFPGRFSGRQFSNSRSEMNVSTLELGDSALYLCASSLSGQPYNEQFFGPGTRLTVL.

The chain uses TRBV2 and TRBJ1-1, with TRBD1 matching over 9 bases. The CDR3 is made up of 16 amino acids. Germline V gene lookup returns CDR1 SNHLY and CDR2 FYNNEI. The V and J ends lost 6 bases and 0 bases, in that order; junction bases with no gene match: 8. CDR3 coding DNA: TGTGCCAGCAGCGGCGGAAGACAGGGGGTGAACACTGAAGCTTTCTTT. Translating gives CASSGGRQGVNTEAFF.

The sample holds one count of this clone. The chain links TRBV10-3 to TRBJ2-3; D gene uncertain. Germline values: CDR1 ENHRY, CDR2 SYGVKD. Trimming stripped 6 bases from V and 2 bases from J, with 15 bases between. The CDR3 runs to 15 residues. The CDR3 DNA sequence: TGTGCCATCAGGCAAGGAAGCGCACCCACAGATACGCAGTATTTT. Its protein product is CAIRQGSAPTDTQYF.

This clone was seen ten or more times. The J gene is TRBJ1-1, the V gene TRBV6-1; D may be TRBD1 (5 bases). The V gene's germline CDR1 is MNHNS and CDR2 SASEGT. Trimming pared 5 bases from V and 10 bases from J, leaving 17 bases between. The CDR3 has 13 amino acids. The CDR3 nucleotides are TGTGCCAGCAGTCAAAACTCAGGGAGGGGAGCTTTCTTT. Amino acid sequence: CASSQNSGRGAFF.

The V and J genes are TRBV30 and TRBJ2-1; tentatively, D is TRBD1 (7 bases). The CDR3 contains 16 residues. Trimming removed 1 base at V and 0 bases at J, with 13 bases between. CDR1 and CDR2 from the germline V gene are GTSNPN and SVGIG (reference sequence). The CDR3 spells CAWSGPGGHSYNEQFF. CDR3 nucleotides: TGTGCCTGGAGTGGACCAGGGGGGCACTCCTACAATGAGCAGTTCTTC.

The chain joins TRBV6-1 to TRBJ1-2, with D perhaps TRBD1 (6 bases). Trimming cost V 3 bases and J 2 bases, with 13 bases left between them. Germline CDR1 MNHNS, CDR2 SASEGT. The CDR3 extends over 15 amino acids. CDR3 nucleotides: TGTGCCAGCAGTGATAACTTTGGGGGCAACTATGGCTACACCTTC. It codes for CASSDNFGGNYGYTF.

The chain couples TRBV7-9 to TRBJ2-7; a weak D match, TRBD2 (6 bases). Trimming removed 5 bases from V and 4 bases from J, with 15 bases in between. The CDR3 extends over 14 amino acids. Germline V CDR1 and CDR2: SEHNR, FQNEAQ (reference sequence). Here the CDR3 DNA reads TGTGCCAGCAGCCCCGGGACTGCAGATTACGAGCAGTACTTC. Encoded protein: CASSPGTADYEQYF.

This chain uses TRBV5-6 with TRBJ1-2; 8 positions agree with TRBD1. With V trimmed by 6 bases and J by 3 bases, 10 bases remained unmatched. The germline gives CDR1 SGHDT, CDR2 YYEEEE. The CDR3 is 15 residues long. CDR3 loop: CASKDREFGYYGYTF. As DNA, the CDR3 is TGTGCCAGCAAGGACAGGGAATTTGGGTACTATGGCTACACCTTC.

The V and J genes are TRBV18 and TRBJ1-1; 8 nucleotides agree with TRBD1. The germline CDR1 and CDR2 sequences are KGHSH and LQKENI. The trim removed 8 bases at V and 6 bases at J, leaving 17 bases unmatched. CDR3 length: 16 amino acids. The CDR3 DNA is TGTGCCAGCCTACGGGGGCAGGGGGCGTTTGGATCTGAAGCTTTCTTT. It yields the protein CASLRGQGAFGSEAFF.

This clone was counted only a few times. The chain carries TRBV19 and TRBJ1-5; D gene unclear. The CDR3 contains 15 residues. CDR1 is LNHDA and CDR2 is SQIVND in the germline V gene (reference sequence). V was shortened by 4 bases and J by 2 bases, with 12 bases between the two germline ends. As DNA, the CDR3 is TGTGCCAGTAGTAAACTAGGCATGGGCAATCAGCCCCAGCATTTT. Residues: CASSKLGMGNQPQHF. The whole variable domain, remainder taken from reference TRBV19 and TRBJ1-5, is DGGITQSPKYLFRKEGQNVTLSCEQNLNHDAMYWYRQDPGQGLRLIYYSQIVNDFQKGDIAEGYSVSREKKESFPLTVTSAQKNPTAFYLCASSKLGMGNQPQHFGDGTRLSIL.

This chain joins TRBV10-3 and TRBJ2-7, with 7 bases identical to TRBD1. CDR3 length equals 14 residues. Germline V gene lookup returns CDR1 ENHRY and CDR2 SYGVKD. V was pared by 7 bases and J by 0 bases, with 6 bases of the junction left unmatched. CDR3 DNA: TGTGCCATCAACCCGACAGGGATCTCCTACGAGCAGTACTTC. Protein: CAINPTGISYEQYF.

The J gene is TRBJ1-2, the V gene TRBV7-9; D remains unclear. V was pared by 2 bases and J by 4 bases, with 8 bases between. Per the germline V gene, CDR1 is SEHNR and CDR2 is FQNEAQ (reference sequence). The CDR3 runs 13 residues. Written as DNA, the CDR3 is TGTGCCAGCAGCTTAATTACTGGCTATGGCTACACCTTC. This codes for CASSLITGYGYTF.

V and J are TRBV2 and TRBJ1-2, with 9 bases lining up with TRBD1. CDR3 length: 14 residues. The ends lost 6 bases at V and 6 bases at J; junction bases unmatched: 8. CDR1 is SNHLY, CDR2 FYNNEI, per germline. The CDR3 region is CASRRRTGDDGYTF. CDR3 sequence (DNA): TGTGCCAGCAGGAGGAGGACAGGGGATGATGGCTACACCTTC.

This clone has just one count. The chain carries TRBV5-6 and TRBJ1-2; unclear D gene. This CDR3 has 15 amino acids. From germline, CDR1 is SGHDT and CDR2 YYEEEE. V shed 0 bases and J shed 4 bases, with 13 bases lying between them. CDR3 DNA sequence: TGTGCCAGCAGCTTGGTAGGCGGCTCTGGCTATGGCTACACCTTC. It specifies CASSLVGGSGYGYTF.

The chain recombines TRBV5-1 with TRBJ1-6, with D possibly TRBD1 on 5 matching bases. The CDR3 contains 14 residues. Per the germline V gene, CDR1 is SGHRS and CDR2 is YFSETQ. Trimming shortened V by 4 bases and J by 8 bases, and 13 bases separated the two germline ends. CDR3 coding DNA: TGCGCCAGCAGCCCCCCCGGGGGGGATTCACCCCTCCACTTT. Residues: CASSPPGGDSPLHF.

This sequence joins TRBV19 and TRBJ2-3; the D gene is possibly TRBD1 (6 bases). V was trimmed by 4 bases and J by 0 bases, leaving 14 bases between them. CDR1 and CDR2 from the germline V gene are LNHDA and SQIVND (reference sequence). The length of the CDR3 is 16 residues. The CDR3 DNA reads as TGTGCCAGTAGTAGAAGGGGGAAATCTAGCACAGATACGCAGTATTTT. It yields the protein CASSRRGKSSTDTQYF.

V gene TRBV9 combines with J gene TRBJ1-4, with TRBD1 matching 11 bases. Trimming took 3 bases from V and 8 from J; bases not matched to a gene: 3. The CDR3 runs 14 residues. CDR1 is SGDLS, CDR2 YYNGEE, per germline. The CDR3 region has the DNA TGTGCCAGCAGCGCAGGACAGGGGGCGGAAAAACTGTTTTTT. This encodes CASSAGQGAEKLFF.

The chain uses TRBV7-2 and TRBJ2-2; TRBD2 matches 7 bases. Losses at the gene ends were 5 bases for V and 14 bases for J; bases not matched to a gene: 17. Germline V gene lookup returns CDR1 SGHTA and CDR2 FQGNSA. The CDR3 has 15 amino acids. CDR3 amino acids: CASSTLLAPGGKLFF. The CDR3, as DNA: TGTGCCAGCAGCACCCTACTAGCGCCCGGAGGGAAACTGTTTTTT.

The chain has TRBV13 and TRBJ1-1; 11 bases line up with TRBD1. This CDR3 region has 15 residues. Germline CDR1 reads PRHDT; CDR2 reads FYEKMQ (reference sequence). Losses at the gene ends were 4 bases for V and 0 bases for J; bases not matched to a gene: 1. CDR3 amino acids: CASSWDRGVNTEAFF. The DNA of the CDR3 is TGTGCCAGCAGCTGGGACAGGGGGGTGAACACTGAAGCTTTCTTT.

This rearrangement joins TRBV19 to TRBJ1-6; perhaps TRBD1 as D (5 bases). The V gene's germline CDR1 is LNHDA and CDR2 SQIVND (reference sequence). This CDR3 spans 19 amino acids. V was trimmed by 2 bases and J by 0 bases, leaving 17 bases between them. CDR3 protein: CASSILTGRGSSYNSPLHF. The CDR3 DNA is TGTGCCAGTAGTATACTGACCGGGAGGGGAAGCTCCTATAATTCACCCCTCCACTTT.

J is TRBJ1-1 and V is TRBV19, with D possibly TRBD1 on 6 matching bases. Trimming shortened V by 4 bases and J by 4 bases, and 19 bases separated the two germline ends. Per the germline V gene, CDR1 is LNHDA and CDR2 is SQIVND (reference sequence). The CDR3 consists of 16 residues. The CDR3 coding sequence is TGTGCCAGTAGTACCGATTCACTAGGGGGTTCCACTGAAGCTTTCTTT. The encoded protein is CASSTDSLGGSTEAFF. Full variable domain (rest looked up from reference TRBV19 and TRBJ1-1): DGGITQSPKYLFRKEGQNVTLSCEQNLNHDAMYWYRQDPGQGLRLIYYSQIVNDFQKGDIAEGYSVSREKKESFPLTVTSAQKNPTAFYLCASSTDSLGGSTEAFFGQGTRLTVV.